This T cell receptor (beta chain) was recorded in a study of post-analysis software for immune sequencing data. Findings of the study overall: TRBV5-6, TRBV5-1 and TRBV20-1 were among several TRBV segments more frequent in patients than controls.

The CDR3 sequence is 16 residues long. V shed 5 bases, J shed 2 bases, and the junction held 6 bases outside the gene matches. cDNA libraries of TCR beta carried unique molecular identifiers. Using its own MiXCR run on the PCR reads, TCRdb lists one record per CDR3 protein. Of roughly 600,000 distinct CDR3 sequences in the sample, 40% to 50% are singletons; the top ten hold approximately 1.7%. This clonotype was observed a few times. Its specificity is not known. The receptor comes from a girl aged 10 to 17 with multiple sclerosis. The sample consisted of blood. The chain combines TRBV12-3 or TRBV12-4 with TRBJ2-7, with 13 bases fitting TRBD2. The CDR3 region is CASSRGTSGRAYEQYF. Here the CDR3 DNA reads TGTGCCAGCAGTAGGGGTACTAGCGGGAGGGCCTACGAGCAGTACTTC.